The next 24 T cell receptor beta chains were all read from a single sample in a study of T cell responses to AZD1222 COVID-19 vaccine. The data were produced by immunoSEQ multiplex PCR, yet TCRdb's version contains in-frame clones alone and is incomplete. The profile shows 90,000 to 110,000 clones, about nine tenths of them singletons. Sequencing was performed on peripheral blood, taken on day 0 of AZD1222 vaccination. Receptors originate from an adult in good health.

The rearrangement joins TRBV6-6 to TRBJ2-2; D possibly uses TRBD1 or TRBD2 (6 bases each). Germline lookup yields CDR1 MNHNY and CDR2 SVGAGI (reference sequence). The CDR3 runs to 12 residues. V shed 11 bases and J shed 7 bases, with 14 bases lying between them. CDR3 protein: CAGSRGGGELFF. CDR3 bases: TGTGCCGGTTCCAGGGGAGGCGGGGAGCTGTTTTTT.

The genes are TRBV4-3 and TRBJ1-4, with TRBD1 matching over 8 bases. V shed 1 base and J 8 bases; nucleotides not matched to a gene: 9. In germline, CDR1 is LGHNA, CDR2 YSLEER. The CDR3 runs 16 residues. The CDR3 reads CASSQGGRQGREKLFF. For the CDR3, the DNA is TGCGCCAGCAGCCAAGGGGGCCGACAGGGGAGAGAAAAACTGTTTTTT.

The chain recombines TRBV28 with TRBJ2-3; D might be TRBD1 or TRBD2, each matching 5 bases. Looked up from germline, CDR1 is MDHEN and CDR2 is SYDVKM. V lost 5 bases and J 4 bases, leaving 16 bases between the germline ends. This CDR3 has 15 residues. In DNA form, the CDR3 reads TGTGCCAGCAGTCCCGGGACCTCTACCCCAGATACGCAGTATTTT. It translates to CASSPGTSTPDTQYF.

The V gene is TRBV7-7, the J gene TRBJ2-3; TRBD1 agrees at 11 bases. Germline V gene sequence: CDR1 SSHAT, CDR2 FNYEAQ (reference sequence). This CDR3 has 15 residues. V lost 5 bases, J lost 5 bases, and 6 bases stayed unmatched. Here the CDR3 reads CASSPGTGGLDTQYF. Here the CDR3 DNA reads TGTGCCAGCAGCCCTGGGACAGGGGGATTAGATACGCAGTATTTT.

The genes are TRBV7-2 and TRBJ1-2; D ambiguous. This CDR3 contains 11 residues. Germline-derived CDR1 and CDR2 are SGHTA and FQGNSA. V lost 4 bases and J lost 9, with 9 bases in between. The CDR3 sequence: CASSSGGSYTF. DNA of the CDR3: TGTGCCAGCAGCTCGGGTGGTAGCTACACCTTC. Looking up the rest from reference TRBV7-2 and TRBJ1-2 gives the full variable domain: GAGVSQSPSNKVTEKGKDVELRCDPISGHTALYWYRQSLGQGLEFLIYFQGNSAPDKSGLPSDRFSAERTGGSVSTLTIQRTQQEDSAVYLCASSSGGSYTFGSGTRLTVV.

This clone was seen only once. This chain joins TRBV9 and TRBJ2-1, with D possibly called TRBD1 or TRBD2 (5 bases each). There are 13 residues in the CDR3. V lost 4 bases and J lost 5, with 10 bases in between. The germline CDR1 and CDR2 sequences are SGDLS and YYNGEE. The CDR3 DNA is TGTGCCAGCAGCCCCCGAGGGGACAATGAGCAGTTCTTC. Translated: CASSPRGDNEQFF.

The rearrangement joins TRBV3-1 (or the pseudogene TRBV3-2) to TRBJ1-5; 7 bases line up with TRBD1. Looked up from germline, CDR1 is LGHDT and CDR2 is YNNKEL (reference sequence). J lost 0 bases, V lost 2 bases, and 10 bases had no gene match. This CDR3 region has 18 residues. CDR3 coding DNA: TGTGCCAGCAGCCAAAGGGTCGGGACAGTTAATAGCAATCAGCCCCAGCATTTT. Translating gives CASSQRVGTVNSNQPQHF.

The chain uses TRBV2 and TRBJ1-2, with TRBD1 matching over 8 bases. Germline lookup yields CDR1 SNHLY and CDR2 FYNNEI. V lost 6 bases and J lost 6; bases outside the gene matches: 6. The CDR3 consists of 13 residues. As DNA, the CDR3 is TGTGCCAGCAGCACGACAGGGGAGGATGGCTACACCTTC. As protein: CASSTTGEDGYTF.

V usage is TRBV9 and J usage is TRBJ2-3; TRBD1 aligns across 7 bases. The length of the CDR3 is 13 residues. J gave up 6 bases and V 2 bases, and 3 bases lay outside the gene matches. The germline V gene has CDR1 SGDLS and CDR2 YYNGEE. DNA of the CDR3: TGTGCCAGCAGCGTGGACAGGTGGGATACGCAGTATTTT. This translates into CASSVDRWDTQYF.

This sequence joins TRBV30 and TRBJ2-1; 8 nucleotides agree with TRBD2. Trimming cost V 1 base and J 10 bases; bases outside gene matches: 12. Germline V CDR1 and CDR2: GTSNPN, SVGIG (reference sequence). The CDR3 has 15 amino acids. The CDR3 region is CAWSATSGPGGEQFF. In DNA, the CDR3 is TGTGCCTGGAGTGCTACTAGCGGCCCAGGTGGAGAGCAGTTCTTC.

For this clone: The sample contains more than one DNA sequence encoding this CDR3. The chain joins TRBV18 to TRBJ2-3; D remains ambiguous. Germline CDR1 is KGHSH and CDR2 is LQKENI. The CDR3 is 13 amino acids. Trimming took 0 bases from V and 1 from J, leaving 2 bases between them. The CDR3 DNA sequence: TGTGCCAGCTCACCACCTGGCACAGATACGCAGTATTTT. Amino acids: CASSPPGTDTQYF.

This rearrangement joins TRBV6-5 to TRBJ1-1, with D perhaps matching TRBD1 (5 bases). V was cut by 6 bases and J by 4 bases, with 12 bases left in between. The CDR3 extends over 13 amino acids. Germline lookup yields CDR1 MNHEY and CDR2 SVGAGI. The CDR3 here is CASRLDSPTEAFF. In nucleotides, the CDR3 is TGTGCCAGCAGGTTAGACAGTCCCACTGAAGCTTTCTTT.

The V and J genes are TRBV19 and TRBJ2-3; the match to TRBD2 covers 11 bases. CDR1 is LNHDA, CDR2 SQIVND, per germline (reference sequence). The CDR3 covers 18 residues. Trimming took 1 base from V and 2 from J; bases not matched to a gene: 8. The CDR3 coding sequence is TGTGCCAGTAGTATAGTGGGACTAGCGGAGGGGACCACAGATACGCAGTATTTT. Translated: CASSIVGLAEGTTDTQYF.

This chain joins TRBV3-1 (or the pseudogene TRBV3-2) and TRBJ1-2, with a weak D call TRBD1 (6 bases). The CDR3 covers 15 residues. V lost 0 bases, J lost 8 bases, and 16 bases lay in between. The germline gives CDR1 LGHDT, CDR2 YNNKEL (reference sequence). The CDR3 DNA reads as TGTGCCAGCAGCCAAGATCCGGGACAAATTCGCGGCTACACCTTC. Protein product: CASSQDPGQIRGYTF.

The rearrangement joins TRBV27 to TRBJ1-1; D gene uncertain. Trimming shortened V by 2 bases and J by 1 base, and 8 bases separated the two germline ends. CDR3 length: 14 amino acids. Germline lookup yields CDR1 MNHEY and CDR2 SMNVEV (reference sequence). In DNA form, the CDR3 reads TGTGCCAGCAGTTTAGCCCTGCAGAACACTGAAGCTTTCTTT. It encodes CASSLALQNTEAFF.

The chain employs TRBV7-2 and TRBJ1-6; a weak D match, TRBD1 (5 bases). Germline V gene lookup returns CDR1 SGHTA and CDR2 FQGNSA. V lost 5 bases and J lost 8, with 19 bases in between. The CDR3 loop spans 16 amino acids. The CDR3 DNA reads as TGTGCCAGCAGCGTCGGGCTGAGGGGCAACTATTCACCCCTCCACTTT. This translates into CASSVGLRGNYSPLHF.

The V call is TRBV6-5, the J call TRBJ1-5; the D is unclear. CDR3 length equals 14 residues. The germline V gene encodes CDR1 MNHEY and CDR2 SVGAGI. Deletions cut 4 bases from V and 2 bases from J, with 9 bases between. CDR3 coding DNA: TGTGCCAGCAGTTCGGGGTCGGGCAATCAGCCCCAGCATTTT. Translation: CASSSGSGNQPQHF.

This sequence joins TRBV7-2 and TRBJ2-7, with 7 bases lining up with TRBD2. In germline, CDR1 is SGHTA, CDR2 FQGNSA. Unmatched junction bases numbered 6, after V lost 4 bases and J lost 3 bases. This CDR3 is built from 14 residues. Here the CDR3 DNA reads TGTGCCAGCAGCTCGTTACTAGCGAACTACGAGCAGTACTTC. Encoded protein: CASSSLLANYEQYF.

In its sample, this clone was seen once. The chain is built from TRBV18 and TRBJ1-1; D might be TRBD1 (5 bases). The ends were cut back, 3 bases at V and 4 bases at J, with 18 bases in the middle. There are 16 residues in the CDR3. The germline gives CDR1 KGHSH, CDR2 LQKENI. The CDR3, as DNA: TGTGCCAGCTCACCCACGCGGGGGTCAGTTATCACTGAAGCTTTCTTT. This translates into CASSPTRGSVITEAFF. The full variable domain, with the rest looked up from reference TRBV18 and TRBJ1-1, is NAGVMQNPRHLVRRRGQEARLRCSPMKGHSHVYWYRQLPEEGLKFMVYLQKENIIDESGMPKERFSAEFPKEGPSILRIQQVVRGDSAAYFCASSPTRGSVITEAFFGQGTRLTVV.

This clone turned up a few times. This chain joins TRBV7-8 and TRBJ2-7; 9 positions match TRBD1. Germline values: CDR1 SGHVS, CDR2 FQNEAQ. With 4 bases clipped from V and 12 bases from J, the junction kept 16 bases outside the gene matches. The CDR3 spans 15 residues. The DNA for the CDR3 is TGTGCCAGCAGCTACGATTCCGGGACAGGGAGTTGGTGGTACTTC. It is translated as CASSYDSGTGSWWYF.

DNA of the CDR3: TGTGCCAGCAGTGTAACGGGACAGGGGGCTGGTGGCTACACCTTC. Its protein is CASSVTGQGAGGYTF. J is TRBJ1-2 and V is TRBV2; TRBD1 aligns across 12 bases. CDR3 length: 15 residues. V lost 4 bases to trimming and J lost 7 bases; unmatched junction nucleotides: 7. The germline gives CDR1 SNHLY, CDR2 FYNNEI. The entire variable domain, with the rest obtained from reference TRBV2 and TRBJ1-2, is as follows: EPEVTQTPSHQVTQMGQEVILRCVPISNHLYFYWYRQILGQKVEFLVSFYNNEISEKSEIFDDQFSVERPDGSNFTLKIRSTKLEDSAMYFCASSVTGQGAGGYTFGSGTRLTVV.

V and J are TRBV4-3 and TRBJ1-2; perhaps TRBD1 as D (5 bases). Germline lookup yields CDR1 LGHNA and CDR2 YSLEER. This CDR3 has 16 residues. Trimming shortened V by 3 bases and J by 8 bases, and 22 bases separated the two germline ends. The CDR3 DNA reads as TGCGCCAGCAGCCAGACCGGGCGCAGGGACGGCGGCGGCTACACCTTC. As protein: CASSQTGRRDGGGYTF.

The chain joins TRBV7-9 to TRBJ1-6; D is possibly TRBD1 (5 bases). Germline V gene lookup returns CDR1 SEHNR and CDR2 FQNEAQ (reference sequence). The CDR3 contains 14 residues. V lost 1 base and J lost 10, with 11 bases in between. This chain's CDR3 is CASSLVGGLSPLHF. CDR3 sequence (DNA): TGTGCCAGCAGCTTAGTGGGGGGGTTATCACCCCTCCACTTT.

The V gene is TRBV5-4, the J gene TRBJ1-2; 9 bases line up with TRBD1. The junction had 4 bases not matched to a gene; V was cut back by 1 base and J by 0 bases. The CDR3 has 16 amino acids. Germline lookup yields CDR1 SGHNT and CDR2 YYREEE (reference sequence). The CDR3 bases are TGTGCCAGCAGCTTGAACAGGGGGCAAGCTAACTATGGCTACACCTTC. It specifies CASSLNRGQANYGYTF. Using reference TRBV5-4 and TRBJ1-2 for the parts outside the CDR3, the full variable domain is ETGVTQSPTHLIKTRGQQVTLRCSSQSGHNTVSWYQQALGQGPQFIFQYYREEENGRGNFPPRFSGLQFPNYSSELNVNALELDDSALYLCASSLNRGQANYGYTFGSGTRLTVV.